This entry features one T cell receptor beta chain sequence. Its antigen is as yet unknown. TCRdb itself ran the 5' RACE reads through MiXCR, one entry per CDR3 protein. The sample yields fewer than 450,000 distinct CDR3 sequences, 20% to 25% seen once. The record originates from a study of T-cell memory formation after mild COVID-19. Germline V gene lookup returns CDR1 SGHTA and CDR2 FQGNSA. This CDR3 is built from 16 residues. V was pared by 3 bases and J by 2 bases, with 4 bases of the junction left unmatched. Study conclusions and caveats: Later expanders leaned CD4+, whereas clones that contracted between day 15 and 85 were balanced CD4/CD8.

The V and J genes are TRBV7-2 and TRBJ1-3, with 10 bases fitting TRBD1. The clonotype was recovered from an adult woman who had mild COVID-19 (a few samples of this study predate the infection). Cell type and time point are not known. The sequenced sample consisted of PBMCs or a T cell subset sorted from them (not recorded which). The CDR3 DNA is TGTGCCAGCAGCTTTGACAGGGGGCAGACTGGAAACACCATATATTTT. Translation gives CASSFDRGQTGNTIYF.